This T cell receptor (beta chain) stems from a study of radiotherapy plus CTLA-4 blockade in lung cancer. The overall study: Among all patients, roughly 17% showed objective responses, while more than 25% had disease control.

TCRdb's copy holds only in-frame clones and misses some; the assay was immunoSEQ multiplex PCR. There are about 90,000 clones in the sample; approximately 80% occur only once, and about 14% lies in the top ten. Per germline, CDR1 SGHRS and CDR2 YFSETQ. CDR3 length: 14 residues. V lost 0 bases to trimming and J lost 3 bases, with 7 bases between them. This clone was picked up a small number of times. The genes are TRBV5-1 and TRBJ1-3; D unresolved. Specimen: peripheral blood, collected from a patient treated with radiotherapy plus ipilimumab. This TCR derives from a human donor with non-small cell lung cancer that progressed on radiotherapy plus ipilimumab. The chain's CDR3 is CASSLDQSGNTIYF. As DNA, the CDR3 is TGCGCCAGCAGCTTGGATCAGAGTGGAAACACCATATATTTT.